Listed below are T cell receptor beta chains from one sample, sequenced in a study of a mutant IDH1 vaccine in newly diagnosed glioma. Antigens of these TCRs are unknown. Sequencing used immunoSEQ multiplex PCR; TCRdb keeps in-frame clones, though not all of them. The sample consists of over 45,000 clones, 80% to 90% of them appearing once. Sequenced here: PBMCs, sampled from a glioma patient whose treatment included an IDH1 peptide vaccine. Source of these receptors: a woman in her fifties or sixties with glioma. CDR3s include the opening cysteine and the closing phenylalanine or tryptophan. The order of the fields is clone size, J gene, D gene, V gene, CDR3 DNA, CDR3 protein. A D gene is named only where the DNA matches it firmly. Clone size is given for some rows only: seen once, a few or many times, or a class if the clone is expanded.

>-|TRBJ1-6|-|TRBV27
TGTGCCAGCAGCCGCGACAGGCTCTATAATTCACCCCTCCACTTT
CASSRDRLYNSPLHF
>-|TRBJ1-4|-|TRBV4-2
TGTGCCAGCAGCCAAGATGGAGGGGCAGGGTCTGAAAAACTGTTTTTT
CASSQDGGAGSEKLFF
>once|TRBJ1-3|-|TRBV6-5
TGTGCCAGCAGTTCACAGGCCTCTGGAAACACCATATATTTT
CASSSQASGNTIYF
>-|TRBJ1-1|-|TRBV28
TGTGCCAGCAGTCCCTTACAGGGATATAGAACTGAAGCTTTCTTT
CASSPLQGYRTEAFF
>-|TRBJ1-6|-|TRBV7-2
TGTGCCAGCAGCCCTAGGGATCCACCCCTCCACTTT
CASSPRDPPLHF
>few|TRBJ2-7|TRBD1|TRBV19
TGTGCCAGTAGCCGGCGACAGGGGGCCTACGAGCAGTACTTC
CASSRRQGAYEQYF
>-|TRBJ1-4|-|TRBV6-1
TGTGCCAGCAGTGAAGGAGGGCAGGGTGAAAAACTGTTTTTT
CASSEGGQGEKLFF
>-|TRBJ2-7|-|TRBV19
TGTGCCAGTAGTGCCGGATCCTACGAGCAGTACTTC
CASSAGSYEQYF
>few|TRBJ1-1|-|TRBV5-6
TGTGCCAGCAGTCTCAGGGGTTTCGGCACTGAAGCTTTCTTT
CASSLRGFGTEAFF
>-|TRBJ1-1|-|TRBV7-3
TGTGCCAGCAGCTTCCCGCTGGCCAACACTGAAGCTTTCTTT
CASSFPLANTEAFF
>-|TRBJ1-4|-|TRBV10-3
TGTGCCATCAGGCCGGCGGGGGAGTCTAATGAAAAACTGTTTTTT
CAIRPAGESNEKLFF
>-|TRBJ2-1|-|TRBV5-4
TGTGCCAGCAGCTTGGACAGTTCAAGTTACAATGAGCAGTTCTTC
CASSLDSSSYNEQFF
>-|TRBJ2-5|-|TRBV29-1
TGCAGCGTAACACAGAGATCGTTAGGGACCCAGTACTTC
CSVTQRSLGTQYF
>few|TRBJ1-1|TRBD1|TRBV19
TGTGCCAGCCTGACAGGGGGCGTCACTGAAGCTTTCTTT
CASLTGGVTEAFF
>-|TRBJ1-1|-|TRBV6-4
TGTGCCACCAGCCGAGGTTCCGACACTGAAGCTTTCTTT
CATSRGSDTEAFF
>-|TRBJ2-3|TRBD1|TRBV6-5
TGTGCCAGCAGCCGGGACAGTACATTCACAGATACGCAGTATTTT
CASSRDSTFTDTQYF
>-|TRBJ1-1|TRBD1|TRBV5-1
TGCGCCAGCAGCTTCGGACAGGGCACTGAAGCTTTCTTT
CASSFGQGTEAFF
>-|TRBJ2-1|-|TRBV27
TGTGCCAGCGCGTTGAGGAGCTCCTACAATGAGCAGTTCTTC
CASALRSSYNEQFF
>-|TRBJ1-2|-|TRBV19
TGTGCCAGTACCTCCGGGCTCGGCTATGGCTACACCTTC
CASTSGLGYGYTF
>-|TRBJ1-2|TRBD1|TRBV2
TGTGCCAGCAGCGGGGACAGCGTTTTGGGTGGCTACACCTTC
CASSGDSVLGGYTF
>-|TRBJ1-2|-|TRBV29-1
TGCAGCGGCAAACAATCTAACTATGGCTACACCTTC
CSGKQSNYGYTF
>-|TRBJ1-6|TRBD1|TRBV19
TGTGCCAGTAGTATGAAGGAGACAGGGCCTTCACCCCTCCACTTT
CASSMKETGPSPLHF
>-|TRBJ1-5|-|TRBV28
TGTGCCAGCAGTTTTCTTTTTCAGCCCCAGCATTTT
CASSFLFQPQHF
>-|TRBJ2-7|TRBD1|TRBV28
TGTGCCAGCAGTTTTATCGGGACAGGGAACGAGCAGTACTTC
CASSFIGTGNEQYF